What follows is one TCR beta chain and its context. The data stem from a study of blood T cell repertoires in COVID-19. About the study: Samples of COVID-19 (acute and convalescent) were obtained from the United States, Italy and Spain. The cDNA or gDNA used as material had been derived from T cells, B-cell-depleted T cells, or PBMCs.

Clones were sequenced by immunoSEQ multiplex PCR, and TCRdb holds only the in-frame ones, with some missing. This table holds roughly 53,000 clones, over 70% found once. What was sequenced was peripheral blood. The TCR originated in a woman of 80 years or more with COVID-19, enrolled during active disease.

As DNA, the CDR3 is TGTGCCATCAGTGAGTCGACTAGCGGTTTGAGGGACAATGAGCAGTTCTTC. This sequence encodes CAISESTSGLRDNEQFF. V and J are TRBV10-3 and TRBJ2-1, with 9 nucleotides matching TRBD2. This CDR3 contains 17 residues. CDR1 ENHRY and CDR2 SYGVKD come from the germline V gene. V was pared by 0 bases and J by 5 bases, with 8 bases of the junction left unmatched.